This T cell receptor beta chain was retrieved from a study of T cell responses to AZD1222 COVID-19 vaccine. On the study more broadly: Second-dose schedules of about 4 or about 12 weeks were combined.

Assay used: immunoSEQ multiplex PCR; TCRdb lists only in-frame clones, some missing. Found here are approximately 100,000 clones, 90% of them singletons; the top ten hold 1% to 1.5%. Whole-study results and caveats: At 160-218 and 743-854, vaccine-associated CD4 TCRs were dominant, and they spanned spike. Clonal diversity may have been underestimated in mostly white British donors.

This CDR3 has 14 amino acids. The V gene lost 1 base and the J gene lost 2 bases, with 8 bases spanning the gap. Per the germline V gene, CDR1 is SGHDN and CDR2 is FVKESK. To note about this clone: Its antigen remains unknown.

The rearrangement joins TRBV14 to TRBJ1-1, with TRBD1 as a possible D gene (5 bases). The input for sequencing was peripheral blood, taken on day 0 of AZD1222 vaccination. This TCR derives from an adult in good health. CDR3 sequence: CASSQAGTNTEAFF. The CDR3 DNA reads as TGTGCCAGCAGCCAAGCCGGGACTAACACTGAAGCTTTCTTT.